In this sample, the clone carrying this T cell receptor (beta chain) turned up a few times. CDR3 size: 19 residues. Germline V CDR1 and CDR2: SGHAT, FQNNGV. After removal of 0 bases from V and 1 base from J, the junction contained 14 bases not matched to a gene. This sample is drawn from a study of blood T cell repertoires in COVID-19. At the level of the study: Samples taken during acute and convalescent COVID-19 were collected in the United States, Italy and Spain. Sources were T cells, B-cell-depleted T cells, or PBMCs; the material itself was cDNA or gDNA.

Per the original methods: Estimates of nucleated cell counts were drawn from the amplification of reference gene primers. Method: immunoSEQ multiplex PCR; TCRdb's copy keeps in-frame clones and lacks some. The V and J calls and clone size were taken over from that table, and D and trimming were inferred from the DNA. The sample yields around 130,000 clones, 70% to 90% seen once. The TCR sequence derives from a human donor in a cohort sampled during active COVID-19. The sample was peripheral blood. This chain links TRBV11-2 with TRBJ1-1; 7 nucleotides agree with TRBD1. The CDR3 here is CASSLENPRGTGANTEAFF. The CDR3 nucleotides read TGTGCCAGCAGCTTAGAGAACCCGAGGGGTACAGGGGCGAACACTGAAGCTTTCTTT.